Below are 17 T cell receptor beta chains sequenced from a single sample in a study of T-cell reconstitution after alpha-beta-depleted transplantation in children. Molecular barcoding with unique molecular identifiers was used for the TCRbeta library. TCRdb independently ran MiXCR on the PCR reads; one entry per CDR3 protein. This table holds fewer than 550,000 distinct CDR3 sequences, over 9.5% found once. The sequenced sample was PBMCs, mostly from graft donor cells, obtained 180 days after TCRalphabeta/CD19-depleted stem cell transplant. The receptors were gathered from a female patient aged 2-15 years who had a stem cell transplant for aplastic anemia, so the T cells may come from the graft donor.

CDR3: CASSPGYEKLFF. For the CDR3, the DNA is TGTGCCAGCAGCCCCGGCTACGAAAAACTGTTTTTT. The chain combines TRBV12-3 or TRBV12-4 with TRBJ1-4, with D unclear. Trimming removed 6 bases from V and 8 bases from J, with 10 bases in between. This CDR3 is 12 amino acids long.

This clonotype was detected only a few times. The CDR3 loop reads CASSSQGTSSEKLFF. CDR3 in DNA: TGTGCCAGCAGTTCACAGGGGACTTCGTCTGAAAAACTGTTTTTT. The gene calls are TRBV5-6 and TRBJ1-4, with TRBD1 matching 7 bases. The CDR3 is made up of 15 amino acids. The V gene's germline CDR1 is SGHDT and CDR2 YYEEEE. With V trimmed by 5 bases and J by 7 bases, 11 bases remained unmatched.

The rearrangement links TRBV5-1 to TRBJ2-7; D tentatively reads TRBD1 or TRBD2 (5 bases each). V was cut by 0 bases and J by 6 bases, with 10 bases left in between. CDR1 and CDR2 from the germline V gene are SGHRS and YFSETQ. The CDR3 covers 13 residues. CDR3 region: CASSLEMRGEQYV. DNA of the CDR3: TGCGCCAGCAGCTTGGAAATGAGGGGCGAGCAGTACGTC.

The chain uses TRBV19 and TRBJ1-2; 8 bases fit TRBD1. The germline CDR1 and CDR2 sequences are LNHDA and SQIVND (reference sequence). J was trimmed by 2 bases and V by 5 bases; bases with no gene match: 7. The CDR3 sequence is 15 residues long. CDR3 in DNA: TGTGCCAGTAGTCCAGGGGGCAGGGACAACTATGGCTACACCTTC. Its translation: CASSPGGRDNYGYTF. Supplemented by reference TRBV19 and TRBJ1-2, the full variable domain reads DGGITQSPKYLFRKEGQNVTLSCEQNLNHDAMYWYRQDPGQGLRLIYYSQIVNDFQKGDIAEGYSVSREKKESFPLTVTSAQKNPTAFYLCASSPGGRDNYGYTFGSGTRLTVV.

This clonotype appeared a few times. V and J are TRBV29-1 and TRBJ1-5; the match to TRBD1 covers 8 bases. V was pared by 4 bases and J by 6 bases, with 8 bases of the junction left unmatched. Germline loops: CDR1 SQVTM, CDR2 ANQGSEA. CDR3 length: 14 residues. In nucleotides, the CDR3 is TGCAGCGTTGCAGGGGGCGCATCGAGTCAGCCCCAGCATTTT. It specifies CSVAGGASSQPQHF.

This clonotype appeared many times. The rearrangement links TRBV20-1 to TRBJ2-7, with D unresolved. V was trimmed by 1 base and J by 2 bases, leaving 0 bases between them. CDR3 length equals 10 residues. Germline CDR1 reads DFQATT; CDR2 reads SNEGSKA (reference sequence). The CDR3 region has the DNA TGCAGTGCTAGAGCCTACGAGCAGTACTTC. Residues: CSARAYEQYF.

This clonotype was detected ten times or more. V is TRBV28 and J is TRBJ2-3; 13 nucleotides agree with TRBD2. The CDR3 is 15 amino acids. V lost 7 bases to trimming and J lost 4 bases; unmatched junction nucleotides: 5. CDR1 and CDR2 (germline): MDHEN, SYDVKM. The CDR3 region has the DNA TGTGCCAGCAAAACTAGCGGGAGGGCCCCAGATACGCAGTATTTT. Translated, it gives CASKTSGRAPDTQYF.

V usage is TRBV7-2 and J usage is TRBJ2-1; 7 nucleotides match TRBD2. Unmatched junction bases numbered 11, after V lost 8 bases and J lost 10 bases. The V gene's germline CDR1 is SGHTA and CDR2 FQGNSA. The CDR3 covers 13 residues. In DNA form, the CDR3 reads TGTGCCAGCGCCGGGAGGTCCGCCGGGGAGCAGTTCTTC. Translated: CASAGRSAGEQFF.

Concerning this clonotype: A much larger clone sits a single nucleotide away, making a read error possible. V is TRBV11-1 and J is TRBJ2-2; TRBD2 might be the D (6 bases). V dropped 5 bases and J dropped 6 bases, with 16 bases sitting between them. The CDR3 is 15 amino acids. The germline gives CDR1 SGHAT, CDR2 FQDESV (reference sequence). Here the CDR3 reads CASSHRLPGAGELFF. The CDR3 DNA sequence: TGTGCCAGCAGCCATCGACTACCGGGAGCCGGGGAGCTGTTTTTT.

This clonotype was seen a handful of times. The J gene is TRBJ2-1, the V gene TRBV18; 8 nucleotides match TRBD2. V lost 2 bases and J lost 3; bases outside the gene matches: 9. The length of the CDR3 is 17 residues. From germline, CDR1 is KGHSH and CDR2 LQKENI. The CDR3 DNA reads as TGTGCCAGCTCACCAAGTTTCCGGGAGGGCCTCTACAATGAGCAGTTCTTC. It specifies CASSPSFREGLYNEQFF.

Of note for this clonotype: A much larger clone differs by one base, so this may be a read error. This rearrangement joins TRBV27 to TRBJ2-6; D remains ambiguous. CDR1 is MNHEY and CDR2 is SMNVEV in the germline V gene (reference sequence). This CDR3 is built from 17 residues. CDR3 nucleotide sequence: TGTGCCATCAGTCCTCAGATAAGTAGCTCTGGGGCCAACGTCCTGACTTTC. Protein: CAISPQISSSGANVLTF.

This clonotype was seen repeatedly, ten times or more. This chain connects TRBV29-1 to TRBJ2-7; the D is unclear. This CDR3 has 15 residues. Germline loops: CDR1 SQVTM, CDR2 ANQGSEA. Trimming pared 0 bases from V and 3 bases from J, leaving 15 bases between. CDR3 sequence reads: CSVEDRPRKFYEQYF. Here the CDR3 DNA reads TGCAGCGTTGAAGATCGGCCACGAAAGTTCTACGAGCAGTACTTC.

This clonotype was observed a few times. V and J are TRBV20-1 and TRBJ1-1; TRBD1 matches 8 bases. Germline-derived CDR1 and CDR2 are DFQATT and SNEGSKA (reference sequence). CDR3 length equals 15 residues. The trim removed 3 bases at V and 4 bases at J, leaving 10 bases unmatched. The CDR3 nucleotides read TGCAGTGCTAGGATTTCCCAAACAGGGGGCACTGAAGCTTTCTTT. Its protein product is CSARISQTGGTEAFF.

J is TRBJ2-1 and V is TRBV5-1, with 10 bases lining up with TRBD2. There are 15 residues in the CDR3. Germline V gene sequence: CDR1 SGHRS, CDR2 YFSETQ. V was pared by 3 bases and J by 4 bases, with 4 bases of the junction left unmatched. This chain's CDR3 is CASSSAGLAYNEQFF. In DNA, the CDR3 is TGCGCCAGCAGCTCTGCGGGACTAGCGTACAATGAGCAGTTCTTC.

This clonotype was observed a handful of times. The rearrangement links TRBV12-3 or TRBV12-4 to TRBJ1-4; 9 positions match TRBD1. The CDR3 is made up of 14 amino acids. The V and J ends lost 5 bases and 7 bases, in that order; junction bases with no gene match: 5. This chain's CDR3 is CASSQQGAGEKLFF. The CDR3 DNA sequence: TGTGCCAGCAGTCAACAGGGGGCGGGTGAAAAACTGTTTTTT.

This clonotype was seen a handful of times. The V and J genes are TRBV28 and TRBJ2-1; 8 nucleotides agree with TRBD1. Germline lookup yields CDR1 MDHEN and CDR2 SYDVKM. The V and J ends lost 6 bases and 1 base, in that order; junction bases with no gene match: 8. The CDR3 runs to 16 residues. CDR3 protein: CASSHYRGVSYNEQFF. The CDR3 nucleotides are TGTGCCAGCAGCCACTACAGGGGGGTGTCCTACAATGAGCAGTTCTTC.

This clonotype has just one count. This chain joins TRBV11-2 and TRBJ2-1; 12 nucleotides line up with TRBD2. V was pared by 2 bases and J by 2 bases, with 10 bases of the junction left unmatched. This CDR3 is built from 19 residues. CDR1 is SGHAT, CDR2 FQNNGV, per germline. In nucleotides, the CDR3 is TGTGCCAGCAGCTTAAAAGCCCTCGGACTAGCGGGAACCTACAATGAGCAGTTCTTC. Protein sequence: CASSLKALGLAGTYNEQFF.